The 28 T cell receptor beta chains below come from one sample, sequenced in a study of T cell responses to AZD1222 COVID-19 vaccine. Profiling relied on immunoSEQ multiplex PCR, and the TCRdb table lists in-frame clones only, not all of them. Among 95,000 to 150,000 clones listed, approximately 84% were seen once. Here the sequenced sample was peripheral blood, taken on day 0 of AZD1222 vaccination. These receptors were collected from an adult in good health.

The V gene is TRBV7-3, the J gene TRBJ2-1, with TRBD2 matching 10 bases. V trimming: 3 bases; J trimming: 4 bases; junction bases outside the gene matches: 3. Germline loops: CDR1 SGHTA, CDR2 FQGTGA. The CDR3 extends over 15 amino acids. CDR3 in amino acids: CASSFGLADYNEQFF. DNA of the CDR3: TGTGCCAGCAGCTTCGGACTAGCGGATTACAATGAGCAGTTCTTC.

The V and J genes are TRBV2 and TRBJ2-5, with 10 bases matching TRBD2. This CDR3 has 15 amino acids. The germline CDR1 and CDR2 sequences are SNHLY and FYNNEI. Trimming removed 6 bases from V and 5 bases from J; junction bases left unmatched: 9. This CDR3 reads CASRKAGGPGETQYF. In DNA, the CDR3 is TGTGCCAGCAGAAAAGCGGGGGGGCCAGGGGAGACCCAGTACTTC.

This chain joins TRBV5-8 and TRBJ2-3, with TRBD1 as a possible D gene (6 bases). The CDR3 is 17 residues long. Germline lookup yields CDR1 SGHTS and CDR2 YDEGEE. Deletions cut 0 bases from V and 0 bases from J, with 14 bases between. CDR3 residues: CASSLAAGVISTDTQYF. In nucleotides, the CDR3 is TGTGCCAGCAGCTTGGCCGCAGGGGTTATTAGCACAGATACGCAGTATTTT.

The CDR3 spells CACFDRYEQYF. DNA for the CDR3: TGTGCCTGCTTTGACAGGTACGAGCAGTACTTC. The rearrangement uses TRBV28 and TRBJ2-7; D perhaps matches TRBD1 (6 bases). Per the germline V gene, CDR1 is MDHEN and CDR2 is SYDVKM. CDR3 length: 11 amino acids. V was clipped by 11 bases and J by 4 bases, with 12 bases between them.

The rearrangement links TRBV6-2 or TRBV6-3 to TRBJ2-2; D is unclear. Germline CDR1 MNHEY, CDR2 SVGEGT. Trimming shortened V by 7 bases and J by 11 bases, and 23 bases separated the two germline ends. The CDR3 covers 15 residues. The DNA for the CDR3 is TGTGCCAGCACCCCCGCCGGGTCCGAAGTAGGAGAGCTGTTTTTT. The encoded protein is CASTPAGSEVGELFF.

This clone was detected only a few times. V gene TRBV7-3 combines with J gene TRBJ2-3; D is unclear. The germline V and J ends were trimmed by 1 base and 5 bases, with 7 bases remaining between them. The CDR3 covers 13 residues. From germline, CDR1 is SGHTA and CDR2 FQGTGA. The DNA for the CDR3 is TGTGCCAGCAGCTTAATGGCTCAAGATACGCAGTATTTT. Its protein product is CASSLMAQDTQYF.

This sequence joins TRBV7-8 and TRBJ2-7; either TRBD1 or TRBD2 may supply D (5 bases each). The CDR3 has 15 residues. Per germline, CDR1 SGHVS and CDR2 FQNEAQ. Between the trimmed V and J ends, which lost 2 bases and 2 bases, there was a span of 13 bases. DNA of the CDR3: TGTGCCAGCAGCTTAAGCCGGGACCGGACCTACGAGCAGTACTTC. This codes for CASSLSRDRTYEQYF.

J is TRBJ2-6 and V is TRBV11-2, with no clear D. The germline V gene has CDR1 SGHAT and CDR2 FQNNGV. V shed 7 bases and J shed 0 bases, with 4 bases lying between them. This CDR3 region has 13 residues. The CDR3 loop reads CASTYSGANVLTF. CDR3 DNA sequence: TGTGCCAGCACCTACTCTGGGGCCAACGTCCTGACTTTC.

This rearrangement joins TRBV7-3 to TRBJ2-5; 7 nucleotides line up with TRBD2. Looked up from germline, CDR1 is SGHTA and CDR2 is FQGTGA. The CDR3 loop spans 16 amino acids. The ends lost 2 bases at V and 5 bases at J; junction bases unmatched: 11. DNA for the CDR3: TGTGCCAGCAGCTTAGGCGTGGCGGGAGCAGGGGAGACCCAGTACTTC. This gives the protein CASSLGVAGAGETQYF.

The rearrangement uses TRBV5-6 and TRBJ2-5; D is undetermined. The ends were cut back, 0 bases at V and 3 bases at J, with 9 bases in the middle. In germline, CDR1 is SGHDT, CDR2 YYEEEE. This CDR3 has 14 residues. CDR3 bases: TGTGCCAGCAGCTTGGCCATACAGAAAGAGACCCAGTACTTC. Protein product: CASSLAIQKETQYF.

This rearrangement joins TRBV7-2 to TRBJ1-2; 7 positions agree with TRBD1. The CDR3 is 15 residues long. Germline assignment: CDR1 SGHTA and CDR2 FQGNSA. J was trimmed by 0 bases and V by 5 bases; bases with no gene match: 6. In nucleotides, the CDR3 is TGTGCCAGCAGCCCCAGGGGGGGAACTAACTATGGCTACACCTTC. Its translation: CASSPRGGTNYGYTF.

This clone was counted a single time. This rearrangement joins TRBV15 to TRBJ2-7; TRBD2 might be the D (5 bases). The CDR3 covers 13 residues. Trimming cost V 1 base and J 3 bases, with 7 bases left between them. Looked up from germline, CDR1 is LNHNV and CDR2 is YYDKDF (reference sequence). The CDR3 here is CATSRGGSYEQYF. In DNA form, the CDR3 reads TGTGCCACCAGCAGAGGAGGGAGCTACGAGCAGTACTTC. Looking up the rest from reference TRBV15 and TRBJ2-7 gives the full variable domain: DAMVIQNPRYQVTQFGKPVTLSCSQTLNHNVMYWYQQKSSQAPKLLFHYYDKDFNNEADTPDNFQSRRPNTSFCFLDIRSPGLGDTAMYLCATSRGGSYEQYFGPGTRLTVT.

This chain uses TRBV7-9 with TRBJ2-7; TRBD1 matches at 8 bases. J gave up 2 bases and V 5 bases, and 5 bases lay outside the gene matches. CDR1 is SEHNR and CDR2 is FQNEAQ in the germline V gene (reference sequence). The CDR3 runs 14 residues. The CDR3 region is CASSASGGAYEQYF. The CDR3 region has the DNA TGTGCCAGCAGCGCGTCAGGGGGCGCCTACGAGCAGTACTTC.

This rearrangement joins TRBV7-2 to TRBJ2-1; TRBD2 is a possible D gene (6 bases). CDR1 is SGHTA and CDR2 is FQGNSA in the germline V gene. The CDR3 consists of 15 residues. V was clipped by 5 bases and J by 13 bases, with 24 bases between them. CDR3: CASSPGVGPRSDQFF. CDR3 DNA: TGTGCCAGCAGCCCGGGGGTCGGCCCCAGATCCGACCAGTTCTTC.

This chain connects TRBV19 to TRBJ1-5, with 8 bases lining up with TRBD1. The germline CDR1 and CDR2 sequences are LNHDA and SQIVND (reference sequence). Losses at the gene ends were 8 bases for V and 3 bases for J; bases not matched to a gene: 6. The CDR3 is 14 amino acids. CDR3 protein: CASAYRGSNQPQHF. The CDR3 DNA follows: TGTGCCAGTGCCTACAGGGGGTCCAATCAGCCCCAGCATTTT.

The chain has TRBV30 and TRBJ1-5; D gene uncertain. The CDR3 has 13 amino acids. Germline V gene lookup returns CDR1 GTSNPN and CDR2 SVGIG (reference sequence). The germline V and J ends were trimmed by 0 bases and 4 bases, with 7 bases remaining between them. The CDR3 here is CAWSVLENQPQHF. CDR3 sequence (DNA): TGTGCCTGGAGTGTACTGGAAAATCAGCCCCAGCATTTT.

This clone was seen just once. The rearrangement uses TRBV5-6 and TRBJ2-2; 14 bases align to TRBD2. CDR1 SGHDT and CDR2 YYEEEE come from the germline V gene. The V gene end was trimmed by 4 bases and the J gene end by 7 bases; junction bases not matched to a gene: 6. The CDR3 is 16 residues long. CDR3 in amino acids: CASSPGTSGGVGELFF. The CDR3 DNA is TGTGCCAGCAGCCCCGGGACTAGCGGGGGTGTCGGGGAGCTGTTTTTT.

The J gene is TRBJ2-6, the V gene TRBV6-8; the match to TRBD2 covers 12 bases. The CDR3 is made up of 18 amino acids. Looked up from germline, CDR1 is MNHGY and CDR2 is SAAAGT. The J segment lost 0 bases and the V segment lost 2 bases, leaving 2 bases of the junction unmatched. CDR3 bases: TGTGCCAGCAGTTACACTAGCGGGAGGAGCTCTGGGGCCAACGTCCTGACTTTC. This sequence encodes CASSYTSGRSSGANVLTF.

The chain has TRBV27 and TRBJ2-3; tentative D call: TRBD2 (6 bases). CDR1 and CDR2 (germline): MNHEY, SMNVEV (reference sequence). The V end lost 5 bases, the J end lost 1 base, and 16 bases lay between the germline ends. The CDR3 consists of 16 residues. As DNA, the CDR3 is TGTGCCAGCAGTGCCTGGGGCGGGGCTGGCACAGATACGCAGTATTTT. It encodes CASSAWGGAGTDTQYF.

V gene TRBV5-1 combines with J gene TRBJ1-3; D possibly corresponds to TRBD1 (5 bases). V lost 4 bases, J lost 0 bases, and 14 bases lay in between. The CDR3 is made up of 16 amino acids. Looked up from germline, CDR1 is SGHRS and CDR2 is YFSETQ. The CDR3 DNA follows: TGCGCCAGCAGCGATAGGGACGCCGACTCTGGAAACACCATATATTTT. Its translation: CASSDRDADSGNTIYF.

The chain couples TRBV5-5 to TRBJ1-4; 9 bases fit TRBD1. The length of the CDR3 is 16 residues. Germline V gene data show CDR1 as SGHKS and CDR2 as YYEKEE (reference sequence). V shed 0 bases, J shed 2 bases, and the junction held 2 bases outside the gene matches. CDR3 sequence (DNA): TGTGCCAGCAGCTTGGGGACAGGGGTGACTAATGAAAAACTGTTTTTT. Residues: CASSLGTGVTNEKLFF.

V and J are TRBV19 and TRBJ2-7; unclear D gene. The CDR3 extends over 14 amino acids. CDR1 is LNHDA, CDR2 SQIVND, per germline (reference sequence). V gave up 6 bases and J gave up 5 bases, with 17 bases separating them. The CDR3 DNA follows: TGTGCCAGTAGGGAAATCAAAGGTCGTGACGAGCAGTACTTC. Protein product: CASREIKGRDEQYF.

The sample holds one count of this clone. The genes are TRBV28 and TRBJ2-7, with 8 bases identical to TRBD2. CDR1 and CDR2 from the germline V gene are MDHEN and SYDVKM. The trim removed 6 bases at V and 7 bases at J, leaving 11 bases unmatched. CDR3 length equals 14 residues. In DNA, the CDR3 is TGTGCCAGCAGGGAAGCGGGAGTATCGGGGGAGCAGTACTTC. It yields the protein CASREAGVSGEQYF.

The chain is built from TRBV5-5 and TRBJ1-6; D not resolved. V was shortened by 7 bases and J by 3 bases, with 17 bases between the two germline ends. CDR1 is SGHKS and CDR2 is YYEKEE in the germline V gene (reference sequence). This CDR3 region has 16 residues. CDR3 DNA: TGTGCCAGCGGCAAAATATCGGACGGCTATAATTCACCCCTCCACTTT. Protein: CASGKISDGYNSPLHF.

The V call is TRBV15, the J call TRBJ1-4, with 7 bases lining up with TRBD1. Germline CDR1 reads LNHNV; CDR2 reads YYDKDF (reference sequence). Trimming took 0 bases from V and 7 from J; bases not matched to a gene: 2. This CDR3 has 14 residues. Here the CDR3 DNA reads TGTGCCACCAGCAGAGATTACAGGGGTGAAAAACTGTTTTTT. This translates into CATSRDYRGEKLFF.

The chain recombines TRBV11-3 with TRBJ1-2, with D maybe TRBD1 (6 bases). Germline V gene data show CDR1 as SGHNT and CDR2 as YENEEA. The CDR3 runs to 14 residues. Trimming left V 4 bases short and J 6 bases short, with 15 bases between. The CDR3 spells CASSSATGRNGYTF. CDR3 bases: TGTGCCAGCAGCTCGGCAACAGGGCGGAATGGCTACACCTTC.

The chain combines TRBV6-2 or TRBV6-3 with TRBJ2-7, with D perhaps matching TRBD1 (5 bases). The germline V and J ends were trimmed by 2 bases and 4 bases, with 12 bases remaining between them. This CDR3 has 14 residues. CDR1 is MNHEY and CDR2 is SVGEGT in the germline V gene. The CDR3 protein is CASSYRKGRYEQYF. Written as DNA, the CDR3 is TGTGCCAGCAGTTACCGAAAGGGGCGGTACGAGCAGTACTTC.

The V and J genes are TRBV7-2 and TRBJ2-7; TRBD2 agrees at 11 bases. The V segment lost 5 bases and the J segment 0 bases; nucleotides outside the gene matches: 6. Germline CDR1 SGHTA, CDR2 FQGNSA. CDR3 size: 16 residues. The CDR3 sequence is CASSITGTSGSYEQYF. The CDR3 DNA follows: TGTGCCAGCAGCATAACCGGGACTAGCGGCTCCTACGAGCAGTACTTC.